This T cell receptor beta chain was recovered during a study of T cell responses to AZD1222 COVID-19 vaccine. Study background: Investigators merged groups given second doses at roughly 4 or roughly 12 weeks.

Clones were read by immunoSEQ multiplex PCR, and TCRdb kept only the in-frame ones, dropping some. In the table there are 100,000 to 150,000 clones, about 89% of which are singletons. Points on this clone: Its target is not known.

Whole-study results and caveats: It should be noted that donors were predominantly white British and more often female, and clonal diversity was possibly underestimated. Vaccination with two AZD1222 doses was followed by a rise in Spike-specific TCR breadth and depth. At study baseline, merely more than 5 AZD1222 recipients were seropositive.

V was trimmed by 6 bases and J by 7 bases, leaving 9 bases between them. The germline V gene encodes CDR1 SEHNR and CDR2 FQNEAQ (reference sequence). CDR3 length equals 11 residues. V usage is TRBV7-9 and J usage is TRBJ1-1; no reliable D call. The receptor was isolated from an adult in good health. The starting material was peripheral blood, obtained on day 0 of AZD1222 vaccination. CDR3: CASRKAVEAFF. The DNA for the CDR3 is TGTGCCAGCAGGAAAGCTGTTGAAGCTTTCTTT.